The 28 T cell receptor beta chains below all came from one sample that was sequenced in a study of blood T cell repertoires in COVID-19. Assay used: immunoSEQ multiplex PCR; TCRdb lists only in-frame clones, some missing. The table lists some 150,000 clones, 75% to 90% of them singletons. Material for sequencing was peripheral blood. Receptors originate from a woman aged 60-75 years with COVID-19, enrolled during active disease.

This clone was seen more than once but under ten times. V gene TRBV3-1 (or the pseudogene TRBV3-2) combines with J gene TRBJ2-3; D is ambiguous. This CDR3 region has 13 residues. Germline assignment: CDR1 LGHDT and CDR2 YNNKEL (reference sequence). The V end lost 1 base, the J end lost 2 bases, and 4 bases lay between the germline ends. CDR3 in amino acids: CASSQVHTDTQYF. DNA for the CDR3: TGTGCCAGCAGCCAAGTCCACACAGATACGCAGTATTTT.

The J gene is TRBJ2-1, the V gene TRBV10-1; D might be TRBD1 (5 bases). The CDR3 is 14 residues long. Germline values: CDR1 WNHNN, CDR2 SYGVQD (reference sequence). Trimming pared 4 bases from V and 5 bases from J, leaving 12 bases between. CDR3 bases: TGCGCCAGCAGTGTTGTCGCAGGGAACAATGAGCAGTTCTTC. Amino acids: CASSVVAGNNEQFF.

The J gene is TRBJ2-7, the V gene TRBV5-8, with D hard to call. The germline CDR1 and CDR2 sequences are SGHTS and YDEGEE. The CDR3 length is 11 residues. Trimming shortened V by 6 bases and J by 9 bases, and 13 bases separated the two germline ends. CDR3: CASTLGTRQYF. For the CDR3, the DNA is TGTGCCAGCACCCTCGGTACGAGGCAGTACTTC.

The V call is TRBV24-1, the J call TRBJ2-4, with TRBD2 matching over 11 bases. With V trimmed by 4 bases and J by 2 bases, 24 bases remained unmatched. The CDR3 is 23 residues long. Germline V gene sequence: CDR1 KGHDR, CDR2 SFDVKD. The CDR3: CATSEPHRRSGGVFSLSKNIQYF. The CDR3 bases are TGTGCCACCAGTGAGCCTCATAGGCGTAGCGGGGGGGTTTTCTCTCTTTCCAAAAACATTCAGTACTTC.

The chain has TRBV4-1 and TRBJ1-5; D is perhaps TRBD1 (5 bases). From germline, CDR1 is MGHRA and CDR2 YSYEKL. Between the trimmed V and J ends, which lost 0 bases and 6 bases, there was a span of 18 bases. The CDR3 spans 17 residues. The CDR3: CASSQDPQAPGRQPQHF. The CDR3 DNA sequence: TGCGCCAGCAGCCAAGATCCACAGGCCCCTGGACGTCAGCCCCAGCATTTT.

In DNA form, the CDR3 reads TGTGCCAGCAGCTTAGAGGGACTTCCGTCCTACGAGCAGTACTTC. This sequence encodes CASSLEGLPSYEQYF. The rearrangement uses TRBV11-1 and TRBJ2-7, with a weak D call TRBD2 (6 bases). Trimming pared 1 base from V and 1 base from J, leaving 11 bases between. The CDR3 runs 15 residues. Germline V gives CDR1 SGHAT, CDR2 FQDESV (reference sequence). Filled out from reference TRBV11-1 and TRBJ2-7, the complete variable domain reads EAEVAQSPRYKITEKSQAVAFWCDPISGHATLYWYRQILGQGPELLVQFQDESVVDDSQLPKDRFSAERLKGVDSTLKIQPAELGDSAMYLCASSLEGLPSYEQYFGPGTRLTVT.

The rearrangement joins TRBV7-9 to TRBJ2-5; perhaps TRBD1 as D (5 bases). Germline CDR1 SEHNR, CDR2 FQNEAQ (reference sequence). V was clipped by 5 bases and J by 4 bases, with 14 bases between them. This CDR3 comprises 14 residues. DNA for the CDR3: TGTGCCAGCAGCCTGACAGTAGGTCGAGAGACCCAGTACTTC. Translation gives CASSLTVGRETQYF.

The chain combines TRBV5-1 with TRBJ1-4; 9 bases align to TRBD1. The CDR3 is 14 residues long. CDR1 and CDR2 from the germline V gene are SGHRS and YFSETQ. V was pared by 0 bases and J by 8 bases, with 2 bases of the junction left unmatched. The CDR3 nucleotides read TGCGCCAGCAGCTTGGGACAGGGGGGAGAAAAACTGTTTTTT. Its translation: CASSLGQGGEKLFF.

The chain employs TRBV23-1 and TRBJ1-6; D might be TRBD1 (5 bases). TRBV23-1 is designated an ORF whose function remains uncertain. The V and J ends lost 2 bases and 19 bases respectively, with 12 bases between them. The CDR3 is 11 amino acids. CDR3 in DNA: TGCGCCAGCAGTCAAGGGGGGTCCCCACACTTT. Translated: CASSQGGSPHF.

V is TRBV11-2 and J is TRBJ2-3; 9 positions match TRBD2. V shed 1 base, J shed 2 bases, and the junction held 4 bases outside the gene matches. The CDR3 consists of 16 residues. CDR1 SGHAT and CDR2 FQNNGV come from the germline V gene. CDR3 nucleotide sequence: TGTGCCAGCAGCTTAGGGACTAGCGCTAACACAGATACGCAGTATTTT. Its protein product is CASSLGTSANTDTQYF. The variable domain in full, completed from reference TRBV11-2 and TRBJ2-3, reads EAGVAQSPRYKIIEKRQSVAFWCNPISGHATLYWYQQILGQGPKLLIQFQNNGVVDDSQLPKDRFSAERLKGVDSTLKIQPAKLEDSAVYLCASSLGTSANTDTQYFGPGTRLTVL.

The chain uses TRBV11-2 and TRBJ2-3; 7 nucleotides match TRBD1. With 8 bases clipped from V and 4 bases from J, the junction kept 3 bases outside the gene matches. Germline CDR1 reads SGHAT; CDR2 reads FQNNGV. The CDR3 runs 12 residues. In nucleotides, the CDR3 is TGTGCCAGCGAGGGGGCCCCAGATACGCAGTATTTT. Translating it yields CASEGAPDTQYF.

There are a few counts of this clone. The CDR3 coding sequence is TGCAGCGCCTCCGGGACTTCCAAATCATCCACCGGGGAGCTGTTTTTT. It specifies CSASGTSKSSTGELFF. The rearrangement links TRBV29-1 to TRBJ2-2; D may be TRBD2 (6 bases). CDR1 is SQVTM, CDR2 ANQGSEA, per germline. V lost 7 bases and J lost 4, with 22 bases in between. CDR3 length equals 16 residues.

The chain combines TRBV7-9 with TRBJ1-4, with 7 positions matching TRBD1. This CDR3 contains 18 residues. Germline-derived CDR1 and CDR2 are SEHNR and FQNEAQ (reference sequence). The V gene end was trimmed by 0 bases and the J gene end by 3 bases; junction bases not matched to a gene: 10. The CDR3 loop reads CASSLAWDSQIPNEKLFF. Here the CDR3 DNA reads TGTGCCAGCAGCTTAGCGTGGGACAGCCAGATACCTAATGAAAAACTGTTTTTT. Supplemented by reference TRBV7-9 and TRBJ1-4, the full variable domain reads DTGVSQNPRHKITKRGQNVTFRCDPISEHNRLYWYRQTLGQGPEFLTYFQNEAQLEKSRLLSDRFSAERPKGSFSTLEIQRTEQGDSAMYLCASSLAWDSQIPNEKLFFGSGTQLSVL.

V usage is TRBV5-1 and J usage is TRBJ1-2; D remains ambiguous. Trimming removed 3 bases at V and 8 bases at J, with 11 bases between. Germline V gene lookup returns CDR1 SGHRS and CDR2 YFSETQ. The CDR3 runs to 12 residues. CDR3 bases: TGCGCCAGCAGCTCCGACGGGGTCGGCTACACCTTC. The encoded protein is CASSSDGVGYTF.

V and J are TRBV24-1 and TRBJ2-1; TRBD1 matches at 8 bases. Germline loops: CDR1 KGHDR, CDR2 SFDVKD. The CDR3 spans 16 residues. V was clipped by 4 bases and J by 9 bases; unmatched bases: 13. CDR3 sequence reads: CATSDPAGQGVGEQFF. The CDR3 DNA follows: TGTGCCACCAGTGACCCCGCCGGACAGGGCGTAGGTGAGCAGTTCTTC.

The DNA of the CDR3 is TGTGCCAGCAGCTTAGCGCGTTCAACCGCTTACAATGAGCAGTTCTTC. This sequence encodes CASSLARSTAYNEQFF. This chain uses TRBV7-2 with TRBJ2-1, with no clear D. Germline CDR1 SGHTA, CDR2 FQGNSA. The CDR3 sequence is 16 residues long. Trimming removed 0 bases from V and 4 bases from J, with 13 bases in between.

The rearrangement links TRBV14 to TRBJ2-6; 7 bases agree with TRBD1. The CDR3 runs to 16 residues. The V gene end was trimmed by 1 base and the J gene end by 4 bases; junction bases not matched to a gene: 4. CDR1 and CDR2 (germline): SGHDN, FVKESK. CDR3 sequence: CASSQATGFGANVLTF. CDR3 bases: TGTGCCAGCAGCCAAGCGACAGGGTTCGGGGCCAACGTCCTGACTTTC.

The gene calls are TRBV6-1 and TRBJ2-7; a possible D gene is TRBD2 (5 bases). Between the trimmed V and J ends, which lost 1 base and 4 bases, there was a span of 17 bases. Germline V gives CDR1 MNHNS, CDR2 SASEGT. This CDR3 region has 16 residues. DNA for the CDR3: TGTGCCAGCAGTGAAGTAGGGTCAGCTGGCGGGTACGAGCAGTACTTC. As protein: CASSEVGSAGGYEQYF.

The chain employs TRBV4-1 and TRBJ2-1; a possible D gene is TRBD2 (5 bases). Germline-derived CDR1 and CDR2 are MGHRA and YSYEKL. V shed 2 bases and J shed 1 base, with 9 bases lying between them. This CDR3 has 15 residues. CDR3 nucleotide sequence: TGCGCCAGCAGCCAAAACTCGGGGTCCTACAATGAGCAGTTCTTC. Protein sequence: CASSQNSGSYNEQFF.

V is TRBV30 and J is TRBJ2-7, with TRBD1 identical over 9 bases. V lost 4 bases, J lost 3 bases, and 1 base stayed unmatched. This CDR3 has 12 residues. Germline V CDR1 and CDR2: GTSNPN, SVGIG (reference sequence). The CDR3 nucleotides are TGTGCCTGGAACAGGGGGCTCTACGAGCAGTACTTC. Translation: CAWNRGLYEQYF.

This rearrangement joins TRBV21-1 to TRBJ2-1; TRBD1, the table's D call, was not compared with the DNA. TRBV21-1 is labeled a pseudogene. This CDR3 comprises 20 residues. The CDR3, as DNA: TGTGCCCGTATAATCCCCGGACAGGGGAGACTAGGGGCCTCCTACAATGAGCAGTTCTTC. Amino acids: CARIIPGQGRLGASYNEQFF.

CDR3 sequence: CASSFLAGDASTDTQYF. The CDR3 DNA follows: TGTGCCAGCAGCTTCCTAGCGGGGGACGCTAGCACAGATACGCAGTATTTT. The chain combines TRBV7-2 with TRBJ2-3; 10 bases line up with TRBD2. This CDR3 spans 17 amino acids. The trim removed 3 bases at V and 0 bases at J, leaving 6 bases unmatched. The germline gives CDR1 SGHTA, CDR2 FQGNSA.

This chain uses TRBV23-1 with TRBJ2-6, with unresolved D. TRBV23-1 is treated as an ORF (open reading frame) with a function not yet certain. The V end lost 3 bases, the J end lost 3 bases, and 6 bases lay between the germline ends. There are 14 residues in the CDR3. CDR3 sequence (DNA): TGCGCCAGCAGTCACCCATGTGGGGCCAACGTCCTGACTTTC. It specifies CASSHPCGANVLTF.

This clone was seen only a few times. The V call is TRBV27, the J call TRBJ2-7; 8 bases match TRBD1. This CDR3 spans 15 amino acids. The trim removed 7 bases at V and 5 bases at J, leaving 13 bases unmatched. Germline-derived CDR1 and CDR2 are MNHEY and SMNVEV (reference sequence). The CDR3 DNA sequence: TGTGCCAGCAACACTCGGACAGGGTCGAGCGACGAGCAGTACTTC. This gives the protein CASNTRTGSSDEQYF.

The chain joins TRBV2 to TRBJ1-5; 7 bases are a match to TRBD1. CDR1 is SNHLY and CDR2 is FYNNEI in the germline V gene. This CDR3 comprises 13 residues. J gave up 5 bases and V 8 bases, and 6 bases lay outside the gene matches. CDR3 loop: CASRDSPYQPQHF. In DNA, the CDR3 is TGTGCCAGCCGGGACAGCCCTTATCAGCCCCAGCATTTT.

The chain couples TRBV5-1 to TRBJ1-5, with 8 bases matching TRBD1. Per germline, CDR1 SGHRS and CDR2 YFSETQ. The CDR3 is 13 residues long. J was trimmed by 4 bases and V by 3 bases; bases with no gene match: 0. Written as DNA, the CDR3 is TGCGCCAGCAGCTACAGGGGGAATCAGCCCCAGCATTTT. Translated, it gives CASSYRGNQPQHF.

This chain links TRBV3-1 (or the pseudogene TRBV3-2) with TRBJ2-7; TRBD2 matches 8 bases. The CDR3 loop spans 13 amino acids. Losses at the gene ends were 4 bases for V and 5 bases for J; bases not matched to a gene: 4. In germline, CDR1 is LGHDT, CDR2 YNNKEL (reference sequence). This chain's CDR3 is CASSLRTSNEQYF. Written as DNA, the CDR3 is TGTGCCAGCAGCCTACGGACTAGCAACGAGCAGTACTTC.

V is TRBV18 and J is TRBJ2-2; D perhaps matches TRBD2 (5 bases). The CDR3 has 16 residues. Germline V gene sequence: CDR1 KGHSH, CDR2 LQKENI. The V and J ends lost 6 bases and 0 bases respectively, with 14 bases between them. In DNA, the CDR3 is TGTGCCAGCTCCCCCCAATTCGGGGCGAACACCGGGGAGCTGTTTTTT. The encoded protein is CASSPQFGANTGELFF.